Sequencing of this T cell receptor (beta chain) was carried out in a study of T cells after yellow fever vaccination. Germline V gene data show CDR1 as SGHAT and CDR2 as FQNNGV. The length of the CDR3 is 18 residues. The V end was cut by 5 bases, the J end by 6 bases, with 26 bases between. Production of TCR cDNA was by 5'RACE template switching, which also added a universal primer site and UMIs. TCRdb reprocessed the 5' RACE reads with MiXCR, giving one entry per CDR3 protein. The sample records hundreds of thousands of distinct CDR3 sequences, around 4% being singletons. This clonotype was picked up a small number of times.

The chain links TRBV11-2 to TRBJ2-1, with unresolved D. The clonotype originates from a man younger than 30 who received the YFV17D yellow fever vaccine. The sequences come from PBMCs, collected on the day of the yellow fever booster vaccination. The CDR3 protein is CASSPTVSGAVRVNEQFF. In DNA, the CDR3 is TGTGCCAGCAGCCCTACGGTGTCGGGCGCGGTAAGAGTCAATGAGCAGTTCTTC.